Presented here are 27 T cell receptor beta chains from one specimen sequenced in a study of OX40 agonist ivuxolimab in advanced cancers. Method: immunoSEQ multiplex PCR; TCRdb's copy keeps in-frame clones and lacks some. The profile shows about 42,000 clones, approximately 90% of them singletons. Sequences were derived from CD4+ or CD8+ T cells sorted from blood, sampled in a trial of the OX40 agonist ivuxolimab. The receptors derive from an adult with an advanced solid tumor such as melanoma, head and neck, liver or kidney cancer.

The V and J genes are TRBV28 and TRBJ2-1; TRBD2 matches at 11 bases. This CDR3 region has 16 residues. V trimming: 6 bases; J trimming: 3 bases; junction bases outside the gene matches: 7. The germline CDR1 and CDR2 sequences are MDHEN and SYDVKM. The CDR3, as DNA: TGTGCCAGCAGGACCCTAGCGGGAGGACTCTACAATGAGCAGTTCTTC. Its translation is CASRTLAGGLYNEQFF.

J is TRBJ2-7 and V is TRBV11-2; 7 bases fit TRBD1. CDR3 length: 15 amino acids. The ends lost 5 bases at V and 2 bases at J; junction bases unmatched: 9. Germline V CDR1 and CDR2: SGHAT, FQNNGV. The CDR3 spells CASSHPGQPPYEQYF. In nucleotides, the CDR3 is TGTGCCAGCAGCCACCCGGGACAGCCTCCCTACGAGCAGTACTTC.

Of note for this clone: Relative to the germline gene, one junction end is altered; a read error may explain this. The chain links TRBV7-7 to TRBJ2-5; D is possibly TRBD1 (6 bases). The CDR3 runs to 14 residues. Germline assignment: CDR1 SSHAT and CDR2 FNYEAQ (reference sequence). The CDR3 DNA follows: TGTGCTAGCAGCTCGGGACACCGTTCCGAGACCCAGTACTTC. This translates into CASSSGHRSETQYF.

J is TRBJ2-5 and V is TRBV5-1; possibly TRBD1 for D (6 bases). The ends were cut back, 4 bases at V and 2 bases at J, with 9 bases in the middle. The CDR3 is 13 amino acids. Germline V gene lookup returns CDR1 SGHRS and CDR2 YFSETQ. The CDR3 DNA sequence: TGCGCCAGCAGCGGGGGCCTGCAAGAGACCCAGTACTTC. Protein sequence: CASSGGLQETQYF.

This rearrangement joins TRBV2 to TRBJ2-7; D ambiguous. V was trimmed by 1 base and J by 13 bases, leaving 14 bases between them. Germline CDR1 SNHLY, CDR2 FYNNEI. CDR3 length equals 12 residues. CDR3: CASSEGPPLLYF. The CDR3 DNA sequence: TGTGCCAGCAGTGAAGGTCCTCCTCTCCTCTACTTC. The entire variable domain, with the rest obtained from reference TRBV2 and TRBJ2-7, is as follows: EPEVTQTPSHQVTQMGQEVILRCVPISNHLYFYWYRQILGQKVEFLVSFYNNEISEKSEIFDDQFSVERPDGSNFTLKIRSTKLEDSAMYFCASSEGPPLLYFGPGTRLTVT.

This clone was seen only a few times. The chain links TRBV19 to TRBJ1-6, with D uncertain. The V end was cut by 6 bases, the J end by 8 bases, with 14 bases between. Germline CDR1 LNHDA, CDR2 SQIVND (reference sequence). CDR3 length: 14 amino acids. This CDR3 reads CASSPQLRYSPLHF. The CDR3 DNA follows: TGTGCCAGTAGCCCACAGCTGCGTTATTCACCCCTCCACTTT.

The chain has TRBV7-3 and TRBJ2-1; 10 bases match TRBD2. The germline V gene has CDR1 SGHTA and CDR2 FQGTGA. This CDR3 is built from 15 residues. With 4 bases clipped from V and 10 bases from J, the junction kept 10 bases outside the gene matches. The CDR3 DNA sequence: TGTGCCAGCAGCTCCCTAGCGGGAGAAGGGTCGGAGCAGTTCTTC. Translated: CASSSLAGEGSEQFF.

The J gene is TRBJ1-1, the V gene TRBV7-9; D is uncertain. V lost 2 bases and J 4 bases, leaving 8 bases between the germline ends. The V gene's germline CDR1 is SEHNR and CDR2 FQNEAQ (reference sequence). This CDR3 has 13 amino acids. CDR3 residues: CASSLWEGTEAFF. In nucleotides, the CDR3 is TGTGCCAGCAGCTTATGGGAGGGCACTGAAGCTTTCTTT.

This rearrangement joins TRBV27 to TRBJ2-3; 7 bases are shared with TRBD1. The CDR3 totals 15 residues. V shed 2 bases and J 0 bases; nucleotides not matched to a gene: 2. Germline CDR1 MNHEY, CDR2 SMNVEV (reference sequence). CDR3 protein: CASSLRGQSTDTQYF. CDR3 nucleotides: TGTGCCAGCAGTTTAAGGGGGCAGAGCACAGATACGCAGTATTTT.

In nucleotides, the CDR3 is TGTGCCAGCAGAGTTTCTGGGGTATTATGGGGAAATGGCTACACCTTC. It translates to CASRVSGVLWGNGYTF. The chain links TRBV6-6 to TRBJ1-2, with D unclear. Trimming removed 6 bases at V and 6 bases at J, with 23 bases between. This CDR3 is built from 16 residues. Germline V gene lookup returns CDR1 MNHNY and CDR2 SVGAGI (reference sequence).

The chain has TRBV14 and TRBJ2-7; no firm D call. CDR1 and CDR2 from the germline V gene are SGHDN and FVKESK. Trimming took off 1 base at V and 2 bases at J, with 3 bases between the two ends. This CDR3 is 12 amino acids long. CDR3 in DNA: TGTGCCAGCAGCCAAGCTACCTACGAGCAGTACTTC. It encodes CASSQATYEQYF.

CDR3 in amino acids: CASSQEIGTRVYEQYF. CDR3 in DNA: TGCGCCAGCAGCCAAGAAATAGGCACGAGGGTCTACGAGCAGTACTTC. The chain is built from TRBV4-3 and TRBJ2-7; possibly TRBD2 for D (5 bases). V was cut by 0 bases and J by 3 bases, with 15 bases left in between. CDR1 LGHNA and CDR2 YSLEER come from the germline V gene. The CDR3 consists of 16 residues.

The chain couples TRBV28 to TRBJ1-1; TRBD1 is a possible D gene (6 bases). The ends were cut back, 2 bases at V and 11 bases at J, with 9 bases in the middle. CDR3 length: 11 residues. Germline assignment: CDR1 MDHEN and CDR2 SYDVKM. This chain's CDR3 is CASSLQGRAFF. The CDR3 DNA reads as TGTGCCAGCAGTTTACAGGGGCGGGCTTTCTTT.

The chain couples TRBV29-1 to TRBJ2-7, with 11 bases identical to TRBD1. Trimming removed 0 bases from V and 6 bases from J; junction bases left unmatched: 10. The germline gives CDR1 SQVTM, CDR2 ANQGSEA. The CDR3 sequence is 16 residues long. The chain's CDR3 is CSVEDRGDRGGFEQYF. In DNA, the CDR3 is TGCAGCGTTGAAGATAGAGGGGACAGGGGGGGCTTCGAGCAGTACTTC.

In its sample, this clone was seen a few times. The chain carries TRBV7-9 and TRBJ2-7; D perhaps matches TRBD1 (5 bases). The ends were cut back, 6 bases at V and 4 bases at J, with 10 bases in the middle. CDR3 size: 12 residues. Germline values: CDR1 SEHNR, CDR2 FQNEAQ (reference sequence). CDR3 DNA: TGTGCCAGCAGTTCCCAGGGTTACGAGCAGTACTTC. Translation: CASSSQGYEQYF.

This chain links TRBV5-8 with TRBJ2-1; D gene uncertain. The V and J ends lost 2 bases and 2 bases respectively, with 17 bases between them. Germline V gene lookup returns CDR1 SGHTS and CDR2 YDEGEE. CDR3 length: 17 residues. In DNA, the CDR3 is TGTGCCAGCAGCTTACGATTATTGGCGGATCCCTACAATGAGCAGTTCTTC. It is translated as CASSLRLLADPYNEQFF.

The chain carries TRBV18 and TRBJ2-7, with 10 nucleotides matching TRBD2. The CDR3 has 14 amino acids. Germline V lookup: CDR1 KGHSH, CDR2 LQKENI. The V and J ends lost 1 base and 4 bases, in that order; junction bases with no gene match: 1. The CDR3 DNA reads TGTGCCAGCTCACCACTAGCGGGAGGTTACGAGCAGTACTTC. Its translation: CASSPLAGGYEQYF.

The gene calls are TRBV10-3 and TRBJ2-7, with 10 nucleotides matching TRBD1. Per germline, CDR1 ENHRY and CDR2 SYGVKD. J was trimmed by 7 bases and V by 8 bases; bases with no gene match: 2. CDR3 length: 11 residues. CDR3 residues: CAIGQGGEQYF. The CDR3 bases are TGTGCCATCGGACAGGGGGGGGAGCAGTACTTC.

V and J are TRBV10-1 and TRBJ2-3, with D perhaps TRBD1 (5 bases). Trimming stripped 3 bases from V and 2 bases from J, with 15 bases between. Germline CDR1 is WNHNN and CDR2 is SYGVQD (reference sequence). The CDR3 extends over 16 amino acids. This CDR3 is CASSEFSRTNTDTQYF. The DNA for the CDR3 is TGCGCCAGCAGTGAATTTTCAAGGACAAACACAGATACGCAGTATTTT.

This CDR3 reads CASRRQGHSNQPQHF. CDR3 nucleotide sequence: TGTGCCAGCAGGCGACAGGGCCATAGCAATCAGCCCCAGCATTTT. The rearrangement joins TRBV6-6 to TRBJ1-5; 7 bases map to TRBD1. J was trimmed by 0 bases and V by 6 bases; bases with no gene match: 5. CDR1 is MNHNY and CDR2 is SVGAGI in the germline V gene (reference sequence). There are 15 residues in the CDR3.

The chain recombines TRBV6-6 with TRBJ2-3; D is uncertain. The germline V gene has CDR1 MNHNY and CDR2 SVGAGI (reference sequence). CDR3 size: 13 residues. The ends were cut back, 5 bases at V and 6 bases at J, with 12 bases in the middle. The CDR3 reads CASSHPIRDTQYF. CDR3 DNA: TGTGCCAGCAGTCACCCGATCAGGGATACGCAGTATTTT.

There are a few counts of this clone. The CDR3 DNA sequence: TGTGCCTGGAGTGGCGATCCGGGACACATCACCGGGGAGCTGTTTTTT. Translating gives CAWSGDPGHITGELFF. The V and J genes are TRBV30 and TRBJ2-2; TRBD1 might be the D (6 bases). The CDR3 is 16 amino acids. Germline V gene lookup returns CDR1 GTSNPN and CDR2 SVGIG (reference sequence). V was pared by 1 base and J by 4 bases, with 16 bases between.

This clone came up a few times. J is TRBJ1-5 and V is TRBV2; 8 bases match TRBD1. Germline values: CDR1 SNHLY, CDR2 FYNNEI. This CDR3 contains 15 residues. With 7 bases clipped from V and 2 bases from J, the junction kept 7 bases outside the gene matches. The CDR3 is CASTGQGLGNQPQHF. For the CDR3, the DNA is TGTGCCAGCACCGGACAGGGTTTGGGCAATCAGCCCCAGCATTTT. The full variable domain, its missing parts supplied by reference TRBV2 and TRBJ1-5, is EPEVTQTPSHQVTQMGQEVILRCVPISNHLYFYWYRQILGQKVEFLVSFYNNEISEKSEIFDDQFSVERPDGSNFTLKIRSTKLEDSAMYFCASTGQGLGNQPQHFGDGTRLSIL.

V and J are TRBV19 and TRBJ1-2, with TRBD1 identical over 9 bases. J lost 2 bases, V lost 5 bases, and 9 bases had no gene match. The CDR3 is 16 amino acids. From germline, CDR1 is LNHDA and CDR2 SQIVND (reference sequence). CDR3 nucleotide sequence: TGTGCCAGTAGTCCTAACACAGGGGGCAGGAACTATGGCTACACCTTC. Its translation is CASSPNTGGRNYGYTF.

The chain has TRBV2 and TRBJ1-3; tentative D call: TRBD1 (5 bases). Germline values: CDR1 SNHLY, CDR2 FYNNEI. V lost 8 bases, J lost 4 bases, and 18 bases lay in between. The CDR3 sequence is 15 residues long. This chain's CDR3 is CASSISSRVGNTIYF. CDR3 bases: TGTGCCAGCTCGATTTCCAGCAGGGTAGGAAACACCATATATTTT.

The CDR3 is CASSFRGGGVSGANVLTF. The DNA for the CDR3 is TGTGCCAGCAGCTTTCGGGGAGGCGGAGTCTCTGGGGCCAACGTCCTGACTTTC. The V gene is TRBV7-8, the J gene TRBJ2-6, with a weak D call TRBD2 (6 bases). Germline CDR1 SGHVS, CDR2 FQNEAQ. Trimming stripped 3 bases from V and 0 bases from J, with 15 bases between. This CDR3 is built from 18 residues.

The rearrangement uses TRBV27 and TRBJ2-2; 9 bases are shared with TRBD1. CDR1 and CDR2 (germline): MNHEY, SMNVEV (reference sequence). Trimming cost V 6 bases and J 6 bases; bases outside gene matches: 8. This CDR3 spans 15 amino acids. CDR3 in amino acids: CASRPGTGRSGELFF. The CDR3 nucleotides are TGTGCCAGCAGACCCGGGACAGGGAGGTCCGGGGAGCTGTTTTTT.